This T cell receptor beta chain emerged from a study of blood T cells in healthy people across ages. The CDR3 sequence is 14 residues long. Germline V gene data show CDR1 as ENHRY and CDR2 as SYGVKD. V gave up 10 bases and J gave up 1 base; unmatched junction bases: 8. This clonotype was counted once. Together with a sample-barcoded 5' primer, a J-beta primer mix was included in a second PCR lasting roughly 6 to 12 cycles. TCRdb reprocessed the 5' RACE reads via MiXCR and lists one record per CDR3 protein. The data show about 1 million distinct CDR3 sequences, with 35% to 55% seen just once and approximately 19% held by the top ten.

This TCR was sampled from an older woman in good health. The source material was blood. The V gene is TRBV10-3, the J gene TRBJ1-1; 8 bases match TRBD1. CDR3 in amino acids: CATHGQGENTEAFF. The CDR3 nucleotides are TGTGCCACCCACGGACAGGGCGAGAACACTGAAGCTTTCTTT.